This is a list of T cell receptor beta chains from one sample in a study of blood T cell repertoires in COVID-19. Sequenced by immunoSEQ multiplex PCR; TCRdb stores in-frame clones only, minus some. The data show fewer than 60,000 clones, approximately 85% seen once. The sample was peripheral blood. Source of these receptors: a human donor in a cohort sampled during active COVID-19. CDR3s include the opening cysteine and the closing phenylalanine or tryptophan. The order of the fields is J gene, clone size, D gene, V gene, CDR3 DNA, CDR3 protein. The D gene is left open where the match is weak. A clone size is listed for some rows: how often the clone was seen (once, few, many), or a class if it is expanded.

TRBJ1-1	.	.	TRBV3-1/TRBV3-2	TGTGCCAGCAGCCACCCCAGGGTTGGGGTTGGGACTGAAGCTTTCTTT	CASSHPRVGVGTEAFF
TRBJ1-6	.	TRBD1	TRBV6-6	TGTGCCAGCAGTCCTTATGGGACAGGAATTAATTCACCCCTCCACTTT	CASSPYGTGINSPLHF
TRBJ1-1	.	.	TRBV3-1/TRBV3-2	TGTGCCAGCAGCCAAGGAATATCCTCGGTCGGGGCTTTCTTT	CASSQGISSVGAFF
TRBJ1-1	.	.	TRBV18	TGTGCCAGCTCACCAACCAGGGATACCACTGAAGCTTTCTTT	CASSPTRDTTEAFF
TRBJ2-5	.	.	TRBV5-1	TGCGCCAGCAGCTACCGACAATTCCAAGAGACCCAGTACTTC	CASSYRQFQETQYF
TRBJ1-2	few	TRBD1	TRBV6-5	TGTGCCAGCAGTTACGGACAGGATGGCTACACCTTC	CASSYGQDGYTF
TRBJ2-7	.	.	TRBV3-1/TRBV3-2	TGTGCCAGCAGCCACAACTACGAGCAGTACTTC	CASSHNYEQYF
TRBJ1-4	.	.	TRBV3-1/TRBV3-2	TGTGCCAGCAGCCAAGATCCAGGGCCAAGGGAAGAAAAACTGTTTTTT	CASSQDPGPREEKLFF
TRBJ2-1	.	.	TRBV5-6	TGTGCCAGCAGCGCAGGGCCGTATGAGCAGTTCTTC	CASSAGPYEQFF
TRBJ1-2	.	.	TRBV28	TGTGCCAGCAGAACCACAGGGAACTATGGCTACACCTTC	CASRTTGNYGYTF
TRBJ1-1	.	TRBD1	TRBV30	TGTGCCTGGAGTGTGGCAGGGGGCTTGAACACTGAAGCTTTCTTT	CAWSVAGGLNTEAFF
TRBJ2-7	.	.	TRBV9	TGTGCCAGCAGCAGGGGCGGCAGCACCTACGAGCAGTACTTC	CASSRGGSTYEQYF
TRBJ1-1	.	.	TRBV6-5	TGTGCCAGCAGTGACTCGAGGGACAAGAACACTGAAGCTTTCTTT	CASSDSRDKNTEAFF
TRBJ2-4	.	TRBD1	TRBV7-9	TGTGCCAGCAGCTTAGCGTACCAGGGACAGGGCAGGAACATTCAGTACTTC	CASSLAYQGQGRNIQYF
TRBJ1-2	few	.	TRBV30	TGTGCCTGGACCCCCACATTTGGGGCATCTGGCTACACCTTC	CAWTPTFGASGYTF
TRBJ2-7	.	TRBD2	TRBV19	TGTGCCAGTAGTGGTAGCGGGAGGAACGAGCAGTACTTC	CASSGSGRNEQYF
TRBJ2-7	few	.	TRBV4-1	TGCGCCAGCAGCCACGGACTGGCTAGCTCCTACGAGCAGTACTTC	CASSHGLASSYEQYF
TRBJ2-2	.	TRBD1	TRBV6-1	TGTGCCAGCAGTGAAGCGATGGGACAGGGTCGAAACACCGGGGAGCTGTTTTTT	CASSEAMGQGRNTGELFF
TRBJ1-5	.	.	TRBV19	TGTGCCAGTAGTCGGGATCAGCCCCAGCATTTT	CASSRDQPQHF
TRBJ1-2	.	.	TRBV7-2	TGTGCCAGCAGCTTAGTTGCTGGGACACCCTATGGCTACACCTTC	CASSLVAGTPYGYTF
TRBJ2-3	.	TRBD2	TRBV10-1	TGCGCCAGCAGTGAGTCGACTAGCGGGAGCGCAGATACGCAGTATTTT	CASSESTSGSADTQYF
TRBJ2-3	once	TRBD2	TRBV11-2	TGTGCCAGCAGCTTCGAAGCGGGGGATACGCAGTATTTT	CASSFEAGDTQYF
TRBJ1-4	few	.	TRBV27	TGTGCCAGCAGTTTCTCCGGTTATGAAAAACTGTTTTTT	CASSFSGYEKLFF
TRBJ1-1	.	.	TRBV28	TGTGCCAGCGGCGGGTACACTGAAGCTTTCTTT	CASGGYTEAFF
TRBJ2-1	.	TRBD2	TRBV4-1	TGCGCCAGCAGCCAAGCCCTAGCGGGGTGGTACAATGAGCAGTTCTTC	CASSQALAGWYNEQFF
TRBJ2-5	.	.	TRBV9	TGTGCCAGCAGCGTAGGGGGCGGGGGCCACCAAGAGACCCAGTACTTC	CASSVGGGGHQETQYF
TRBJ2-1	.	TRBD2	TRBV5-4	TGTGCCAGCAGCCCCGGGACTAGCGGGAGGAATGAGCAGTTCTTC	CASSPGTSGRNEQFF
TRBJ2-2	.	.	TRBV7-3	TGTGCCAGCAGCTTAAGTGGTCTCTCCCCGAGAACCGGGGAGCTGTTTTTT	CASSLSGLSPRTGELFF
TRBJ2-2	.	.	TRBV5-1	TGCGCCAGCAAAATGCCGAGCGGCACCGGGGAGCTGTTTTTT	CASKMPSGTGELFF
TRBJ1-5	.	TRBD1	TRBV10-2	TGCGCCAGTCGGCAGGGGGTCCCCAATCAGCCCCAGCATTTT	CASRQGVPNQPQHF
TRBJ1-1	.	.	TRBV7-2	TGTGCCAGCAGCTTCGGGACCCTTAGGAGGGGTACTGAAGCTTTCTTT	CASSFGTLRRGTEAFF
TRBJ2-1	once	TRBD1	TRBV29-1	TGCAGCCTCTGCGACAGGGCGGAAACTGAGCAGTTCTTC	CSLCDRAETEQFF
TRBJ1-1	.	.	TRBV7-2	TGTGCCAGCAGCTTAGCGCATGGGGGCGGGGCTTTCTTT	CASSLAHGGGAFF
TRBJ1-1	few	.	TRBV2	TGTGCCAGCAGTGAAACAGGGTTCCAAGCCACTGAAGCTTTCTTT	CASSETGFQATEAFF
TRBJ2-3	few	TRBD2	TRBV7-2	TGTGCCAGCAGCCCTGCGGGGGATAACACAGATACGCAGTATTTT	CASSPAGDNTDTQYF
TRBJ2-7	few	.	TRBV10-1	TGCGCCAGTGAGACCGGCAGGGCTCCCTACGAGCAGTACTTC	CASETGRAPYEQYF
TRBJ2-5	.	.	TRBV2	TGTGCCAGCAGTGACCAGGGGTCGTACCAAGAGACCCAGTACTTC	CASSDQGSYQETQYF
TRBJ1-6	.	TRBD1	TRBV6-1	TGTGCCAGCAGTGAGGGACAGGGGGCGCGTTCACCCCTCCACTTT	CASSEGQGARSPLHF
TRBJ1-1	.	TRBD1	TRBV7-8	TGTGCCAGCAGCAACGACAGGGGCATTGAAGCTTTCTTT	CASSNDRGIEAFF
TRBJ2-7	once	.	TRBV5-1	TGCGCCAGCAGCTTTAGTACAGGGAAGAACTACGAGCAGTACTTC	CASSFSTGKNYEQYF
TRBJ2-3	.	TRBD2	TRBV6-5	TGTGCCAGCAGGCGGGAGCCCACAGATACGCAGTATTTT	CASRREPTDTQYF
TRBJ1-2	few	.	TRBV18	TGTGCCAGCTCAAGGGGTGGTGGCTACACCTTC	CASSRGGGYTF
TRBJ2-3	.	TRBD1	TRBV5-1	TGCGCCAGCAGCCCGGGACAGGGTAAAGATACGCAGTATTTT	CASSPGQGKDTQYF
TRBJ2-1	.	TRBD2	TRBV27	TGTGCCAGCAGTTTAAAGCCCGGACTAGCGGGATACAATGAGCAGTTCTTC	CASSLKPGLAGYNEQFF
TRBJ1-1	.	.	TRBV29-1	TGCAGCGGGGGTTCGCAGGCCACTGAAGCTTTCTTT	CSGGSQATEAFF
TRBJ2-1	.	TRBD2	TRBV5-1	TGCGCCAGCAGCTTGCAGGGTCTAGCGGGGTACAATGAGCAGTTCTTC	CASSLQGLAGYNEQFF
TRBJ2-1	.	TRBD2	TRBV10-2	TGCGCCAGCACCCTCTTAGCGGGAGGCTACAATGAGCAGTTCTTC	CASTLLAGGYNEQFF
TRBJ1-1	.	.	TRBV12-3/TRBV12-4	TGTGCCAGCAGTTTATTACCACAGCTTGAAGCTTTCTTT	CASSLLPQLEAFF
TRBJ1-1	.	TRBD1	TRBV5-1	TGCGCCAGCAGCTCGTCAGGGGGCTTGAACACTGAAGCTTTCTTT	CASSSSGGLNTEAFF
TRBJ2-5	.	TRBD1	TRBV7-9	TGTGCCAGCAGCTTAGGGAGTGTCTTACAGGGGGGCCAAGAGACCCAGTACTTC	CASSLGSVLQGGQETQYF
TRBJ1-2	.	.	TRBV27	TGTGCCAGCAGTACAGGGCTCTATGGCTACACCTTC	CASSTGLYGYTF
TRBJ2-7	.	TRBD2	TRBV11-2	TGTGCCAGCAGCTTAACCCTAGCGGAGTTATACGAGCAGTACTTC	CASSLTLAELYEQYF
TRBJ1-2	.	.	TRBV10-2	TGCGCCAGCAGTGAGCAGGGATCGAAAGGCTACACCTTC	CASSEQGSKGYTF
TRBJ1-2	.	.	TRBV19	TGTGCCAGTAGTAGGGAGGCAGTCGTCGATGGCTACACCTTC	CASSREAVVDGYTF
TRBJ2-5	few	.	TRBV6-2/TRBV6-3	TGTGCCAGCAGTGCGACAGGAGTGCAAGAGACCCAGTACTTC	CASSATGVQETQYF
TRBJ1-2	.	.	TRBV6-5	TGTGCCAGCAGTTACGCGGCCTCTAACTATGGCTACACCTTC	CASSYAASNYGYTF